In its sample, the clone carrying this T cell receptor (beta chain) was seen a few times. From germline, CDR1 is LGHDT and CDR2 YNNKEL (reference sequence). The CDR3 has 11 residues. Trimming shortened V by 0 bases and J by 11 bases, and 7 bases separated the two germline ends. These data originate in a study of blood T cells in healthy people across ages. Together with a sample-barcoded 5' primer, a J-beta primer mix was included in a second PCR lasting about 7 to 11 cycles. A single record per CDR3 protein comes from TCRdb applying MiXCR to the 5' RACE reads. Found here are about 800,000 distinct CDR3 sequences, 20% to 25% of them singletons; the top ten hold more than 3%. The same data also went into a second study, on T cells of mothers and their children.

The chain joins TRBV3-1 to TRBJ2-5, with unresolved D. The material sequenced was blood. The clonotype comes from a boy between 10 and 17 years old in good health. CDR3 bases: TGTGCCAGCAGCCAAGAGGCAGAGCAGTACTTC. Its protein is CASSQEAEQYF.